Here is one T cell receptor beta chain with its context. What it binds is not known. This record belongs to a study of OX40 agonist ivuxolimab in advanced cancers. Some clones are missing from TCRdb's copy, which holds only in-frame ones; the method was immunoSEQ multiplex PCR. Of about 40,000 clones in the sample, about 85% were seen once. Overall study findings and caveats: Among patients with partial responses at 0.1-3.0 mg/kg, clonal expansion was among the lowest.

The ends were cut back, 3 bases at V and 0 bases at J, with 11 bases in the middle. The germline gives CDR1 KGHSH, CDR2 LQKENI. The CDR3 length is 16 residues. The material sequenced was CD4+ or CD8+ T cells sorted from blood, taken in a trial of the OX40 agonist ivuxolimab. V is TRBV18 and J is TRBJ1-4, with D hard to call. This TCR derives from an adult with an advanced solid tumor such as melanoma, head and neck, liver or kidney cancer. This CDR3 reads CASSPRAGATNEKLFF. As DNA, the CDR3 is TGTGCCAGCTCACCCCGAGCCGGGGCAACTAATGAAAAACTGTTTTTT.